This TCR beta chain emerged from a study of CD8+ T cells in alopecia areata. Investigators isolated RNA and reverse transcribed it into cDNA to act as the sequencing template. The table came from immunoSEQ multiplex PCR; TCRdb's copy has only in-frame clones and leaves some out. This table holds more than 95,000 clones, roughly 55% found once. Indicated treatment: oral pan-JAK inhibitor, 5-10 mg twice daily. With 0 bases removed from V and 1 base from J, the gap between germline ends came to 4 bases. Germline CDR1 MNHEY, CDR2 SVGAGI. The CDR3 extends over 14 amino acids. The chain uses TRBV6-5 and TRBJ2-4, with D unclear. This receptor was obtained from a human donor with alopecia areata. The source material was CD4+ T cells sorted from blood, sampled at week 4, from a patient treated with tofacitinib. The CDR3 bases are TGTGCCAGCAGTTACTCCTTGGCCAAAAACATTCAGTACTTC. It specifies CASSYSLAKNIQYF.